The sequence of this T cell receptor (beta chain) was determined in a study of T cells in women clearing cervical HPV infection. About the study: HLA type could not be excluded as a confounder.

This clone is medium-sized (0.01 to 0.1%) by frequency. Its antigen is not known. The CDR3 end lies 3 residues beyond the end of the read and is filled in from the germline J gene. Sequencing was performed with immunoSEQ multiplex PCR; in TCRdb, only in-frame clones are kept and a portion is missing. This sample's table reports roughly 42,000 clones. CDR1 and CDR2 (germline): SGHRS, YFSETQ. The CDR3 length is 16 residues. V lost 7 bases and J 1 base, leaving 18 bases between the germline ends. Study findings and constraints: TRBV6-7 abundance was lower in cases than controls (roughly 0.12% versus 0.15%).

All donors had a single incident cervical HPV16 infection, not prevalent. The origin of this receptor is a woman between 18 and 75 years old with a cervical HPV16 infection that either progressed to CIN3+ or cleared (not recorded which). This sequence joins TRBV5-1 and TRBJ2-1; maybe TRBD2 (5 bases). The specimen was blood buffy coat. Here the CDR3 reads CASGPQYGGSYNEQFF. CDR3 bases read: TGCGCCAGCGGCCCCCAGTACGGCGGGTCCTACAATGAG.